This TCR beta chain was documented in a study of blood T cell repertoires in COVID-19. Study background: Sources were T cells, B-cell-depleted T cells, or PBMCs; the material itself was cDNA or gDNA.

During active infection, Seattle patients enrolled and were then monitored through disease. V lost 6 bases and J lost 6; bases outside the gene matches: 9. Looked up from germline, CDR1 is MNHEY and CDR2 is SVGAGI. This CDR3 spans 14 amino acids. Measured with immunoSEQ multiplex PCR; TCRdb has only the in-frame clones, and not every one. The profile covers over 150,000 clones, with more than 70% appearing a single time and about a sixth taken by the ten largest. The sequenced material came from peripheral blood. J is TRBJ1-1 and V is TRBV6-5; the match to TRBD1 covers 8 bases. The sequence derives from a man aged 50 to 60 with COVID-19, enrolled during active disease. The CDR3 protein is CASRMDRVLSEAFF. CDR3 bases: TGTGCCAGCAGGATGGACAGGGTACTTTCTGAAGCTTTCTTT.